The 10 T cell receptor beta chains presented below share a single source sample, sequenced in a study of blood T cell repertoires in COVID-19. The data were produced by immunoSEQ multiplex PCR, yet TCRdb's version contains in-frame clones alone and is incomplete. This table holds about 170,000 clones, roughly nine tenths found once. The sequenced material came from PBMCs or T cells enriched from blood (not recorded which). These receptors were collected from a woman aged 45-60 years who had recovered from COVID-19.

This chain connects TRBV13 to TRBJ1-3; 7 positions agree with TRBD1. Germline V gene data show CDR1 as PRHDT and CDR2 as FYEKMQ (reference sequence). Unmatched junction bases numbered 7, after V lost 2 bases and J lost 6 bases. This CDR3 has 15 residues. CDR3 sequence reads: CASSLRNRGLNTIYF. DNA of the CDR3: TGTGCCAGCAGCTTACGGAACAGGGGATTAAACACCATATATTTT.

This chain links TRBV19 with TRBJ2-1; 10 bases align to TRBD2. The V gene end was trimmed by 4 bases and the J gene end by 0 bases; junction bases not matched to a gene: 3. Looked up from germline, CDR1 is LNHDA and CDR2 is SQIVND (reference sequence). This CDR3 has 16 amino acids. The CDR3 coding sequence is TGTGCCAGTAGTAAGGCTAGCGGGAGCTCCTACAATGAGCAGTTCTTC. Translating it yields CASSKASGSSYNEQFF.

The gene calls are TRBV29-1 and TRBJ1-5; D possibly corresponds to TRBD1 (6 bases). The CDR3 runs 12 residues. Trimming cost V 7 bases and J 0 bases, with 7 bases left between them. Germline CDR1 is SQVTM and CDR2 is ANQGSEA. The CDR3 loop is CSAGHSNQPQHF. DNA of the CDR3: TGCAGCGCGGGACATAGCAATCAGCCCCAGCATTTT.

This sequence joins TRBV6-5 and TRBJ2-7; 12 bases are shared with TRBD2. This CDR3 region has 15 residues. V lost 0 bases to trimming and J lost 7 bases; unmatched junction nucleotides: 4. Looked up from germline, CDR1 is MNHEY and CDR2 is SVGAGI. The CDR3: CASSYSTSGSGEQYF. DNA for the CDR3: TGTGCCAGCAGTTACTCGACTAGCGGGAGCGGAGAGCAGTACTTC.

The chain carries TRBV7-2 and TRBJ2-7, with 13 nucleotides matching TRBD2. Per germline, CDR1 SGHTA and CDR2 FQGNSA. This CDR3 is 16 amino acids long. J lost 6 bases, V lost 5 bases, and 10 bases had no gene match. The DNA of the CDR3 is TGTGCCAGCAGCGCCACCCTACTAGCGGGAGGGGGCGAGCAGTACTTC. It encodes CASSATLLAGGGEQYF. Full variable domain (rest looked up from reference TRBV7-2 and TRBJ2-7): GAGVSQSPSNKVTEKGKDVELRCDPISGHTALYWYRQSLGQGLEFLIYFQGNSAPDKSGLPSDRFSAERTGGSVSTLTIQRTQQEDSAVYLCASSATLLAGGGEQYFGPGTRLTVT.

V is TRBV15 and J is TRBJ1-1, with D possibly being TRBD1 (5 bases). CDR1 is LNHNV, CDR2 YYDKDF, per germline (reference sequence). This CDR3 is built from 15 residues. The V end lost 2 bases, the J end lost 1 base, and 11 bases lay between the germline ends. The CDR3: CATSRIRVGNTEAFF. As DNA, the CDR3 is TGTGCCACCAGCAGAATCAGGGTCGGGAACACTGAAGCTTTCTTT.

This clone was detected once. The DNA for the CDR3 is TGTGCCAGCAGCGTAGACGGGAATAGCAATCAGCCCCAGCATTTT. It specifies CASSVDGNSNQPQHF. This chain uses TRBV9 with TRBJ1-5; D is undetermined. CDR3 size: 15 residues. The V gene's germline CDR1 is SGDLS and CDR2 YYNGEE. V was trimmed by 0 bases and J by 0 bases, leaving 7 bases between them.

The rearrangement uses TRBV2 and TRBJ2-1; TRBD1 aligns across 7 bases. The V gene's germline CDR1 is SNHLY and CDR2 FYNNEI. Unmatched junction bases numbered 9, after V lost 10 bases and J lost 0 bases. CDR3 size: 15 residues. CDR3 nucleotide sequence: TGTGCCACCCAGAGACAGGGAGCCTCCTACAATGAGCAGTTCTTC. Protein: CATQRQGASYNEQFF.

The chain joins TRBV7-8 to TRBJ1-2; 9 bases align to TRBD1. The CDR3 runs to 16 residues. CDR1 SGHVS and CDR2 FQNEAQ come from the germline V gene. J was trimmed by 4 bases and V by 6 bases; bases with no gene match: 12. CDR3 bases: TGTGCCAGCAGTTCGCCGGGACAGGGCAAATCCTATGGCTACACCTTC. Protein sequence: CASSSPGQGKSYGYTF.

The chain couples TRBV15 to TRBJ2-1, with 12 bases aligning to TRBD1. J lost 10 bases, V lost 7 bases, and 11 bases had no gene match. In germline, CDR1 is LNHNV, CDR2 YYDKDF (reference sequence). This CDR3 is built from 15 residues. CDR3: CATTEPGQGAREQFF. CDR3 nucleotide sequence: TGTGCCACCACTGAACCGGGACAGGGGGCTCGGGAGCAGTTCTTC. The whole variable domain, filled in from reference TRBV15 and TRBJ2-1, reads DAMVIQNPRYQVTQFGKPVTLSCSQTLNHNVMYWYQQKSSQAPKLLFHYYDKDFNNEADTPDNFQSRRPNTSFCFLDIRSPGLGDTAMYLCATTEPGQGAREQFFGPGTRLTVL.